The text below deals with one T cell receptor beta chain. Its cognate antigen is unknown. The method was immunoSEQ multiplex PCR; TCRdb's version includes in-frame clones alone and lacks a portion of them. This table holds approximately 100,000 clones, just over 90% found once. The sample comes from a study of OX40 agonist ivuxolimab in advanced cancers. At the level of the study: Ivuxolimab, an agonist antibody against OX40 (CD134), was given to patients. Three patients had partial responses: one hepatocellular carcinoma, two cutaneous melanoma.

Study conclusions and caveats: Relative to CD4+ cells, CD8+ T cells on average had more expanded clones.

The starting material was CD4+ or CD8+ T cells sorted from blood, obtained in a trial of the OX40 agonist ivuxolimab. The receptor's source is an adult with an advanced solid tumor such as melanoma, head and neck, liver or kidney cancer.

CDR3 sequence: CASKAGGTDTQYF. The CDR3, as DNA: TGTGCCAGCAAGGCGGGAGGGACAGATACGCAGTATTTT. V and J are TRBV2 and TRBJ2-3, with 9 bases that match TRBD2. This CDR3 is built from 13 residues. The germline gives CDR1 SNHLY, CDR2 FYNNEI. The ends lost 7 bases at V and 3 bases at J; junction bases unmatched: 2.